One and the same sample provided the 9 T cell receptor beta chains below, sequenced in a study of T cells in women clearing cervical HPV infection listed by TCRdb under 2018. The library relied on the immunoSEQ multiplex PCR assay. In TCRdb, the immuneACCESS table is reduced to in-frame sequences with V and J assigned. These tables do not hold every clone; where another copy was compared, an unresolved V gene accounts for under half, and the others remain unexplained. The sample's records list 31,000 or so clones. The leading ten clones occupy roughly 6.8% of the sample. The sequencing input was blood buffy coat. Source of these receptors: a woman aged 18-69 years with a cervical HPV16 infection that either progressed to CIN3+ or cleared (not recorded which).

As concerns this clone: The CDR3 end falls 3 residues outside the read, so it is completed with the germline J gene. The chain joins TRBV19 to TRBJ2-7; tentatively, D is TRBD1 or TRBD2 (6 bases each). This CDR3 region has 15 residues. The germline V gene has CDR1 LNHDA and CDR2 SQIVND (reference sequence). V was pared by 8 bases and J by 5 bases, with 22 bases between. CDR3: CASGWRARDINEQYF. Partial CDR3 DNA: TGTGCCAGTGGTTGGAGGGCCCGGGACATCAACGAG.

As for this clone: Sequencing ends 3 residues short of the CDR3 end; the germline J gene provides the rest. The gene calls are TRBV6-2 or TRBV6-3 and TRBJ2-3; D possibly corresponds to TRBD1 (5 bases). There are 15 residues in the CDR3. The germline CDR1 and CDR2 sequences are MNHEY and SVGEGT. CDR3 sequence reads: CASNSDRTYQETQYF. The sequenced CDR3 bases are TGTGCCAGCAATTCAGACAGAACCTACCAAGAGACG.

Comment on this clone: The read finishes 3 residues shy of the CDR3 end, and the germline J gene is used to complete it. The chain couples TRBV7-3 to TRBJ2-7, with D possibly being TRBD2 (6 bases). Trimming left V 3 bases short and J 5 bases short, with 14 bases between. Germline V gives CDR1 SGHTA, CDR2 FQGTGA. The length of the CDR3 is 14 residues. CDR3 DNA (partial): TGTGCCAGCAGCTTTTCCGGGGGTTCGGACGAG. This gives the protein CASSFSGGSDE. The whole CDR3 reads CASSFSGGSDEQYF.

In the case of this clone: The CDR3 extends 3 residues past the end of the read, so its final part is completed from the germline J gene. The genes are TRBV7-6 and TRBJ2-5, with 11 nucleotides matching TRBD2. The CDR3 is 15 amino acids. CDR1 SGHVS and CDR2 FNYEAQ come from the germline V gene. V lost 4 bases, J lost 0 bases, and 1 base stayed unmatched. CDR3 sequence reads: CASSSSGRNQETQYF. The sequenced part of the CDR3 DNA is TGTGCCAGCAGCTCTAGCGGGAGGAACCAAGAGACC.

The CDR3: CASKQATNEKLFF. CDR3 bases read: TGTGCCAGCAAACAAGCAACTAATGAAAAA. The V call is TRBV28, the J call TRBJ1-4; D remains unclear. The CDR3 goes on 3 residues after the read ends, and that part is filled in from the germline J gene. The length of the CDR3 is 13 residues. The V gene lost 7 bases and the J gene lost 0 bases, with 6 bases spanning the gap. Germline V gene data show CDR1 as MDHEN and CDR2 as SYDVKM.

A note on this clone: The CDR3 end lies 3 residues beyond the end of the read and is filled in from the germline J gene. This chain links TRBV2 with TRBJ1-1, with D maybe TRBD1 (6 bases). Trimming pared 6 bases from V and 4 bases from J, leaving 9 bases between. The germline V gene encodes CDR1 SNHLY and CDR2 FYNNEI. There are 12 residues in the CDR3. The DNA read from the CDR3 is TGTGCCAGCAGGGACAGAGTCACTGAA. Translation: CASRDRVTE. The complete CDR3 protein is CASRDRVTEAFF.

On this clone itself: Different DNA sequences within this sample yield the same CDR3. The CDR3 loop is CASSLGGLAYNEQFF. Partial CDR3 DNA: TGTGCCAGCAGCTTAGGCGGCCTGGCCTACAATGAG. This chain uses TRBV7-6 with TRBJ2-1; D is unresolved. Read sequence stops 3 residues before the CDR3 end, and the germline J gene provides the missing end. Germline CDR1 is SGHVS and CDR2 is FNYEAQ. V was shortened by 1 base and J by 2 bases, with 9 bases between the two germline ends. This CDR3 comprises 15 residues.

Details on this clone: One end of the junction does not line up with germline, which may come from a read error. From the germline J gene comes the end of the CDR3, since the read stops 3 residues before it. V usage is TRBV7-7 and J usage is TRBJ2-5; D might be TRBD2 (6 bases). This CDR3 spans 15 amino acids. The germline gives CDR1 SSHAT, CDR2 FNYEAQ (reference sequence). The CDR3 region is CASSLDGGGQETQYF. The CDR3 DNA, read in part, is TGTGCTAGCAGCTTAGATGGTGGGGGGCAAGAGACC.

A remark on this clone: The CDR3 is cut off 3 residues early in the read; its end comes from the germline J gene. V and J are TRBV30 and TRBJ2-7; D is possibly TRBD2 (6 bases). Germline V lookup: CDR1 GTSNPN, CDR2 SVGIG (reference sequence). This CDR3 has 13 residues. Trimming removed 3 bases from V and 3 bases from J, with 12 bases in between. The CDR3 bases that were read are TGTGCCTGGAGCTCGGGGAGGATCTACGAG. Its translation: CAWSSGRIYE. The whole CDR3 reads CAWSSGRIYEQYF.